The entry below gives a single TCR beta chain sequence along with its context. Its specificity is not known. TCRdb keeps only in-frame clones here, not all; method: immunoSEQ multiplex PCR. Of approximately 2.5 million clones detected, 93% appear once; the ten largest clones hold approximately 0.36%. The data are from a study of shared clonotypes between healthy human individuals. Across the whole study: The cohort comprised two women and a few men. Their ages spanned 18 to 49 years. Overall study results and limits: Sampling involved blood alone; tissue repertoires likely differ.

This CDR3 spans 15 amino acids. Germline V lookup: CDR1 SGHTA, CDR2 FQGNSA. V was cut by 3 bases and J by 5 bases, with 16 bases left in between. The rearrangement uses TRBV7-2 and TRBJ2-5; D uncertain. Sequenced material: naive CD4+ T cells from PBMCs. The subset is: CD45RA+ positively selected. This sequence originates from a man aged 18 to 30 in good health. Some clones in this sample may be carry-over from other donors' samples. CDR3 sequence: CASSFMGGAGETQYF. CDR3 in DNA: TGTGCCAGCAGCTTCATGGGCGGAGCAGGCGAGACCCAGTACTTC.